This T cell receptor (beta chain) was obtained from a study of blood T cell repertoires in COVID-19 (dated by TCRdb to about 2020). Notes on the research overall: Samples from collaborators originated in the United States, Italy and Spain and spanned both the acute and convalescent phases of COVID-19. The samples were drawn from the first 160 participants of the ongoing ImmuneRACE study and from over 950 subjects provided by 6 global collaborators. The repertoires were made available in a free public database intended to serve as a resource for research on the immune response to SARS-CoV-2. Where available, HLA class I and class II types were taken from metadata supplied by the sample provider and were not determined by assay-based typing. A de-identified subject ID, COVID-19 status, age in years and sex were almost always included in the sample metadata. The dataset comprised deeply sampled blood TCRbeta repertoires from subjects exposed to, actively infected with, or recovered from COVID-19. The material from the prospective study consisted of cDNA or gDNA derived from T cells, B-cell-depleted T cells, or PBMCs.

Overall study results and their limits: How much clinical and demographic metadata was included differed by source and by participant, and the metadata was provided uncurated.

CDR1 and CDR2 were assigned from the germline V gene as MGHRA and YSYEKL. The CDR3 starts with the cysteine, ends with the phenylalanine, and has 15 residues. The DNA shown is the 45-base CDR3, in frame from base 1. V and J are trimmed by 1 base and 4 bases, and the gene matches miss 6 bases of the junction. On this clone itself: No cognate antigen has been identified for it. No much larger clonotype is one base removed from it; base qualities were not supplied.

TCRbeta CDR3 regions were amplified from genomic DNA using the immunoSEQ Assay, a bias-controlled multiplex PCR. On the study's bioinformatics: Nucleated cell counts per sample were estimated from amplification of reference gene primers within the assay. To quantify the absolute abundance of each unique TCRbeta CDR3 rearrangement, sequence reads were collapsed and filtered. Productive Simpson clonality was computed per sample as the square root of Simpson's diversity index over productive rearrangements. Entries here come from immuneACCESS through TCRdb and include only in-frame sequences with V and J called. Some clones fail to appear in such tables; in the studies checked, an unresolved V gene covers under half of the shortfall, and the cause of the remainder is unknown. The DNA was the basis for D and trimming; V, J and clone size are from that table. The sample has roughly 93,000 clones on record, 80% to 90% of them singletons. Around 1% of the sample belongs to the ten largest clones.

Whole blood was collected in K2EDTA tubes by collaborating institutions according to the institutions' own protocols. Collaborator samples were shipped for TCRbeta analysis as frozen whole blood, isolated PBMCs, or DNA extracted from either sample type. This clonotype originated in a human donor in a cohort sampled during active COVID-19. This chain joins TRBV4-1 to TRBJ1-2, and TRBD1 aligns with 7 junction nucleotides. Sequences were obtained from peripheral blood. The bases read TGCGCCAGCAGCCAAGTCGGGGACAGCGTCTATGGCTACACCTTC. It codes for CASSQVGDSVYGYTF.